This T cell receptor (beta chain) was sequenced during a study of beta chain features in type 1 diabetes. A note on this clone: What it binds is not known.

cDNA synthesis used the whole RNA isolate, giving expressed TCRB sequences. Method: immunoSEQ multiplex PCR; TCRdb's copy keeps in-frame clones and lacks some. Here the sample spans about 260,000 clones, about 63% being singletons. Notes on the study in general: Compared with healthy donors, patients appeared to share more similar naive, central memory and regulatory TCRB repertoires. The study found fewer insertions and more deletions at VDJ junctions in type 1 diabetes patients. It was possible that PCR favored shorter templates, equally so in patients and controls.

Cell sorting via CD45RO/CCR7/CD25/CD127/CD95/CD27 was performed to obtain CD4+ naive, central memory, regulatory and stem cell-like memory cells. In germline, CDR1 is SNHLY, CDR2 FYNNEI. This CDR3 comprises 11 residues. The V end lost 4 bases, the J end lost 6 bases, and 7 bases lay between the germline ends. This clonotype was obtained from a man aged 25 to 40 in good health. Specimen: naive CD4+ T cells from blood. The chain carries TRBV2 and TRBJ2-7; unclear D gene. CDR3 in DNA: TGTGCCAGCAGTGTTACCTTCGAGCAGTACTTC. This encodes CASSVTFEQYF. The whole variable domain, filled in from reference TRBV2 and TRBJ2-7, reads EPEVTQTPSHQVTQMGQEVILRCVPISNHLYFYWYRQILGQKVEFLVSFYNNEISEKSEIFDDQFSVERPDGSNFTLKIRSTKLEDSAMYFCASSVTFEQYFGPGTRLTVT.